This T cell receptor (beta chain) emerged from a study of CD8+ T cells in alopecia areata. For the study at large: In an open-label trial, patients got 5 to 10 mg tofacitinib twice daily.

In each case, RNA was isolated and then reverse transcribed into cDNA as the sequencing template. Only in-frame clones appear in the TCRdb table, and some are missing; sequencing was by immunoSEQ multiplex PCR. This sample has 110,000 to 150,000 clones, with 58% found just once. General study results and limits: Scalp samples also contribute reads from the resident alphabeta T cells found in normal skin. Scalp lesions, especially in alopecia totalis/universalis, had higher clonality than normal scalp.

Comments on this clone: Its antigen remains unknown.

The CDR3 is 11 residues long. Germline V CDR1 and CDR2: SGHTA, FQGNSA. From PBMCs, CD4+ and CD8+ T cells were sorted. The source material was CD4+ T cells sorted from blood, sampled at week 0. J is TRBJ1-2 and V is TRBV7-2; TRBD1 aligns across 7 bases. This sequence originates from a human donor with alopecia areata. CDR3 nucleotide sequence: TGTGCTACAGGGGTGGACTATGGCTACACCTTC. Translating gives CATGVDYGYTF.